A single count supports the clone carrying this T cell receptor (beta chain). The V gene lost 10 bases and the J gene lost 1 base, with 10 bases spanning the gap. The CDR3 consists of 12 residues. Germline V gene lookup returns CDR1 MNHEY and CDR2 SVGAGI. The data stem from a study of T cell changes during pregnancy in multiple sclerosis. Profiling relied on immunoSEQ multiplex PCR, and the TCRdb table lists in-frame clones only, not all of them. The sample shows tens of thousands of clones, almost 95% of them seen only once. This chain uses TRBV6-5 with TRBJ1-2; D possibly corresponds to TRBD1 (5 bases). The clonotype was recovered from a female donor with multiple sclerosis, enrolled in a pregnancy study. The sample was peripheral blood, taken after pregnancy. CDR3 region: CATLGDNYGYTF. CDR3 bases: TGTGCCACCCTAGGGGATAACTATGGCTACACCTTC.